Its frequency marks the clone carrying this T cell receptor (beta chain) as medium-sized. Its antigen is not identified. No participant had an acute infectious disease, and all were physically fit. Live CSF cells were sorted with a live/dead marker for droplet-based sequencing. These data are taken from a study of CD8 T cells in cerebrospinal fluid in Alzheimer's disease. Points from the study as a whole: The authors cautioned that cerebrospinal fluid EBV-specific TCRs do not prove EBV causes Alzheimer's. In mild cognitive impairment or Alzheimer's disease, the biggest CSF clone made up more TCRs than in controls.

Each CDR3 protein gets one entry in TCRdb, which reprocessed the 10x single-cell sequencing reads and gives no DNA. In all, the sample yields 200 to 250 distinct CDR3 sequences. This CDR3 spans 12 amino acids. CDR1 is MNHNS, CDR2 SASEGT, per germline. The chain couples TRBV6-1 to TRBJ2-7; TCRdb calls TRBD1, which cannot be checked without DNA. The clonotype comes from a human donor in good health. The sample comprised cerebrospinal fluid. The CDR3 loop reads CASSLRAYEQYF.